The entry below gives a single T cell receptor (beta chain) sequence along with its context. Its antigen specificity is not known. Germline and junction disagree at one end, which may indicate a read error. The receptor library was made with 5' RACE. Data came from an Illumina HiSeq 2500. A second 7 to 11 cycle PCR used a sample-barcoded 5' primer and a J-beta primer mix. Each TCR beta cDNA molecule received a unique molecular identifier from a template-switch 5' adaptor carrying 12 random nucleotides. Each sample yielded at least 2.5 million CDR3-containing paired-end reads. First-strand cDNA synthesis was performed from all RNA using the Mint cDNA synthesis kit, with priming by a TRBC-specific oligonucleotide. All cDNA was treated with uracil-DNA glycosylase and then went through a first 18-cycle PCR with the universal primers M1SS and BC2_uni_R. Processing in the source paper ran as follows. Each sample was normalized by randomly selecting 1 million high-quality reads, each carrying a distinct molecular identifier. Reads with shared molecular identifiers were discarded instead of being binned into consensus sequences. MiTCR, with a Q25 quality threshold and the strictest error-elimination algorithm, was used for CDR3 identification, clonotype clustering and error correction. A nonparametric unseen species model with Euler transformation was used to estimate a lower bound on total TCR beta diversity. TCRdb trimmed the raw reads at Q25, called clones with MiXCR and kept productive beta chains. Each entry is one CDR3 protein sequence, shown with its most common DNA and genes. TCRdb's processing, not the authors', yielded these V and J calls. This sample lists about 680,000 distinct CDR3 sequences; approximately 49% were detected once. Approximately 32% of the sample is held by the ten biggest clonotypes.

The sample comes from a study of blood T cells in healthy people across ages (dated by TCRdb to the mid-2010s). A note on the overall study: Template switching captured roughly one uniquely barcoded TCR beta cDNA molecule per two T cells in model experiments. Donors were grouped into four age groups: young (average roughly 17 years), middle-aged (roughly 37), aged (approximately 67) and long-lived (less than 85). Two additional independent replicas of 1 million unique cDNA reads from the same blood draw were analyzed for two donors (one aged 18 to 30 and one aged 80 or older). The study measured age-related changes in TCR beta repertoire diversity using deep sequencing normalized with unique cDNA molecular identifiers. To avoid experimental bias, donors of different ages were spread randomly across the sequencing lanes.

Donors were 30 to 45 systemically healthy Caucasian individuals from Russia aged roughly 6 to 90 years. Ten milliliters of peripheral blood were drawn from each donor into EDTA-treated Vacutainer tubes. Ficoll-Paque density-gradient centrifugation was used to isolate PBMCs, with at least 6.5 million per sample. Total RNA, at least 6 micrograms per sample, was extracted from PBMCs with Trizol reagent. The percentages of naive CD45RAhigh/CD27high T cells were determined by flow cytometry on a PBMC aliquot from every donor. Study-wide findings and limitations: Conclusive comparison of naive and antigen-experienced compartments was prevented by the profiling of bulk unsorted PBMCs. Observed TCR beta diversity per million T cells fell roughly linearly with age, and a significant reduction was already apparent by age roughly 40. A strong correlation was found between observed TCR beta diversity and the percentage of naive T cells measured by flow cytometry. Total diversity estimates from one million sequenced T cells were considered lower bounds and underestimates. Compared with the aged group, the long-lived group had more naive CD4+ T cells, fewer expanded clones and increased TCR diversity, a pattern suggesting age selection. Because the CMV infection status of the donors was unknown, age-related changes in expanded clonotypes may potentially have been confounded.

From a lookup of the germline V gene (reference sequence), CDR1 and CDR2 are SEHNR and FQNEAQ. The CDR3 starts with the cysteine, ends with the phenylalanine, and has 17 residues. Solely the CDR3 DNA is kept, with 51 bases framed from the first base. The receptor was derived from a woman aged 55-69 years in good health. The sequenced material came from blood. The sequence is built from TRBV7-9 and TRBJ2-1; the central 11 bases match TRBD2. DNA sequence: TGTGCCAACAGCTTTGGCTGGCTAGCGGGGGGATACAATGAGCAGTTCTTC. Translated, this gives CANSFGWLAGGYNEQFF.